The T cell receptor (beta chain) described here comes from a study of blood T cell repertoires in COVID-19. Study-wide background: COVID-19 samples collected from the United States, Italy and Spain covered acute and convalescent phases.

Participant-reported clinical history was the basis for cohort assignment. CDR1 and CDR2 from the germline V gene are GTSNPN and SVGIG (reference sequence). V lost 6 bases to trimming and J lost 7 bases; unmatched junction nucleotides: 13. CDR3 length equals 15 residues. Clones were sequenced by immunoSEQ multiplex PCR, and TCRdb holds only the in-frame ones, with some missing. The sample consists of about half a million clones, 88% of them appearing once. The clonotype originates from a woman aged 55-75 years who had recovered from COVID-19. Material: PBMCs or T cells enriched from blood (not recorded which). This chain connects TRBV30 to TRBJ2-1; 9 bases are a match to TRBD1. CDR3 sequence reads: CACSPGTGKINEQFF. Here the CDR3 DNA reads TGTGCCTGCTCCCCGGGGACAGGGAAGATAAATGAGCAGTTCTTC.